Each of the 28 T cell receptor beta chains below was sequenced from the same sample in a study of T-cell memory formation after mild COVID-19. MiXCR, run by TCRdb on the 5' RACE reads, gives a single entry per CDR3 protein. The sample consists of roughly 110,000 distinct CDR3 sequences, approximately 15% of them appearing once. Source material: PBMCs or a T cell subset sorted from them (not recorded which). All receptors come from an adult woman who had mild COVID-19 (a few samples of this study predate the infection). Cell type and time point are not known.

The rearrangement uses TRBV10-3 and TRBJ2-1; D unclear. CDR3 length: 15 residues. V lost 0 bases and J 4 bases, leaving 10 bases between the germline ends. Germline assignment: CDR1 ENHRY and CDR2 SYGVKD. Here the CDR3 reads CAISESGFPYNEQFF. Written as DNA, the CDR3 is TGTGCCATCAGTGAGTCAGGGTTCCCTTACAATGAGCAGTTCTTC.

This clonotype was picked up a small number of times. The CDR3: CASSYSGRGAEAFF. The CDR3 region has the DNA TGTGCCAGCAGTTACTCGGGCAGGGGCGCTGAAGCTTTCTTT. V usage is TRBV6-5 and J usage is TRBJ1-1; tentative D call: TRBD1 (6 bases). V was trimmed by 0 bases and J by 6 bases, leaving 11 bases between them. This CDR3 is 14 amino acids long. From germline, CDR1 is MNHEY and CDR2 SVGAGI.

This clonotype occurred a few times. The chain couples TRBV6-5 to TRBJ1-1, with D unclear. V gave up 6 bases and J gave up 5 bases, with 13 bases separating them. Germline V gene lookup returns CDR1 MNHEY and CDR2 SVGAGI. This CDR3 is built from 13 residues. As DNA, the CDR3 is TGTGCCAGCAGCCCCGGATCTTGGACTGAAGCTTTCTTT. Translating gives CASSPGSWTEAFF.

This chain links TRBV5-1 with TRBJ1-3; possibly TRBD1 for D (5 bases). Germline CDR1 reads SGHRS; CDR2 reads YFSETQ. Trimming removed 3 bases at V and 1 base at J, with 11 bases between. CDR3 length: 15 amino acids. The CDR3 sequence is CASSSDGGSGNTIYF. The CDR3 nucleotides are TGCGCCAGCAGCTCGGATGGGGGGTCTGGAAACACCATATATTTT. Together with reference TRBV5-1 and TRBJ1-3, the CDR3 gives the full variable domain: KAGVTQTPRYLIKTRGQQVTLSCSPISGHRSVSWYQQTPGQGLQFLFEYFSETQRNKGNFPGRFSGRQFSNSRSEMNVSTLELGDSALYLCASSSDGGSGNTIYFGEGSWLTVV.

The chain couples TRBV5-1 to TRBJ2-7; D is perhaps TRBD1 or TRBD2 (5 bases each). The CDR3 has 16 residues. V was pared by 0 bases and J by 2 bases, with 15 bases between. In germline, CDR1 is SGHRS, CDR2 YFSETQ. DNA for the CDR3: TGCGCCAGCAGCTTGGAGGGACCCCCAGCCGCCTACGAGCAGTACTTC. This gives the protein CASSLEGPPAAYEQYF. Variable domain in full (rest from reference TRBV5-1 and TRBJ2-7): KAGVTQTPRYLIKTRGQQVTLSCSPISGHRSVSWYQQTPGQGLQFLFEYFSETQRNKGNFPGRFSGRQFSNSRSEMNVSTLELGDSALYLCASSLEGPPAAYEQYFGPGTRLTVT.

This clonotype was counted a few times. The genes are TRBV20-1 and TRBJ2-3, with D possibly being TRBD2 (6 bases). CDR1 is DFQATT and CDR2 is SNEGSKA in the germline V gene (reference sequence). This CDR3 is 16 amino acids long. V lost 6 bases and J 0 bases, leaving 19 bases between the germline ends. The CDR3: CSAHSRPSGSTDTQYF. As DNA, the CDR3 is TGCAGTGCCCACTCCCGCCCGAGCGGGAGCACAGATACGCAGTATTTT.

This clonotype was detected a few times. This rearrangement joins TRBV4-3 to TRBJ2-7; D is unclear. CDR1 and CDR2 from the germline V gene are LGHNA and YSLEER. Trimming shortened V by 0 bases and J by 0 bases, and 15 bases separated the two germline ends. CDR3 size: 17 residues. CDR3 DNA sequence: TGCGCCAGCAGCCAAGATTCTGGACCCCAAGTCTCCTACGAGCAGTACTTC. The encoded protein is CASSQDSGPQVSYEQYF.

A note on this clonotype: The junction differs from germline at one of its ends, possibly a read error. The J gene is TRBJ2-7, the V gene TRBV7-9; D unresolved. There are 13 residues in the CDR3. Germline V gene sequence: CDR1 SEHNR, CDR2 FQNEAQ (reference sequence). The CDR3 DNA sequence: TGTTCCAGCAGCTTAGTAGGAATCTACGAGCAGTACTTC. Translated: CSSSLVGIYEQYF.

The genes are TRBV9 and TRBJ1-1; no definite D call. The length of the CDR3 is 13 residues. The V and J ends lost 0 bases and 8 bases respectively, with 11 bases between them. Germline assignment: CDR1 SGDLS and CDR2 YYNGEE. CDR3 coding DNA: TGTGCCAGCAGCGTAGAATCATGGGGAGAAGCTTTCTTT. This translates into CASSVESWGEAFF.

The chain uses TRBV4-3 and TRBJ2-7; unclear D gene. The germline V gene has CDR1 LGHNA and CDR2 YSLEER. Trimming cost V 0 bases and J 4 bases, with 13 bases left between them. The CDR3 is 15 amino acids. CDR3 region: CASSQDSFGVYEQYF. Written as DNA, the CDR3 is TGCGCCAGCAGCCAAGATTCCTTTGGTGTGTACGAGCAGTACTTC.

This clonotype showed up just once. This chain uses TRBV27 with TRBJ1-2; D unresolved. The CDR3 totals 13 residues. Deletions cut 3 bases from V and 2 bases from J, with 7 bases between. CDR1 is MNHEY and CDR2 is SMNVEV in the germline V gene (reference sequence). CDR3 in amino acids: CASSFGENYGYTF. CDR3 in DNA: TGTGCCAGCAGTTTTGGGGAGAACTATGGCTACACCTTC.

The V call is TRBV25-1, the J call TRBJ1-2; 8 bases line up with TRBD1. Germline lookup yields CDR1 MGHDK and CDR2 SYGVNS. Unmatched junction bases numbered 10, after V lost 2 bases and J lost 5 bases. The CDR3 has 16 amino acids. The CDR3 sequence is CASSEPGQGAQYGYTF. Written as DNA, the CDR3 is TGTGCCAGCAGTGAACCCGGGCAGGGGGCACAATATGGCTACACCTTC.

This chain connects TRBV29-1 to TRBJ2-7; D not resolved. There are 11 residues in the CDR3. From germline, CDR1 is SQVTM and CDR2 ANQGSEA. V was pared by 7 bases and J by 3 bases, with 10 bases between. Here the CDR3 DNA reads TGCAGCGCTAAGGACGGCTACGAGCAGTACTTC. Translating gives CSAKDGYEQYF.

The chain couples TRBV20-1 to TRBJ1-2; no reliable D call. This CDR3 region has 11 residues. Germline V gene data show CDR1 as DFQATT and CDR2 as SNEGSKA (reference sequence). The V end lost 0 bases, the J end lost 7 bases, and 6 bases lay between the germline ends. As DNA, the CDR3 is TGCAGTGCTAGAGATTTGAGTGGCTACACCTTC. Translation gives CSARDLSGYTF.

This chain uses TRBV9 with TRBJ1-6, with 8 bases that match TRBD1. The CDR3 extends over 15 amino acids. The V and J ends lost 4 bases and 7 bases, in that order; junction bases with no gene match: 7. Germline loops: CDR1 SGDLS, CDR2 YYNGEE. This CDR3 is CASSPRTGLNSPLHF. The CDR3 nucleotides read TGTGCCAGCAGCCCCCGGACAGGGTTGAATTCACCCCTCCACTTT.

The rearrangement uses TRBV7-6 and TRBJ2-7, with D possibly matching TRBD2 (5 bases). The CDR3 covers 12 residues. Trimming cost V 7 bases and J 2 bases, with 9 bases left between them. CDR1 is SGHVS and CDR2 is FNYEAQ in the germline V gene. CDR3 region: CASKGDTYEQYF. CDR3 bases: TGTGCCAGCAAGGGAGATACCTACGAGCAGTACTTC.

This sequence joins TRBV20-1 and TRBJ1-2; D remains unclear. The CDR3 has 11 amino acids. The germline V and J ends were trimmed by 0 bases and 6 bases, with 5 bases remaining between them. In germline, CDR1 is DFQATT, CDR2 SNEGSKA (reference sequence). CDR3 sequence reads: CSARDPDGYTF. CDR3 coding DNA: TGCAGTGCTAGAGATCCGGATGGCTACACCTTC.

The table lists this clonotype with many counts. The V call is TRBV7-8, the J call TRBJ2-5, with D perhaps matching TRBD2 (6 bases). This CDR3 contains 15 residues. Germline loops: CDR1 SGHVS, CDR2 FQNEAQ. The V end was cut by 3 bases, the J end by 5 bases, with 16 bases between. The CDR3 nucleotides read TGTGCCAGCAGCTTGCCGGGAGTTGCCGGGGAGACCCAGTACTTC. Its translation: CASSLPGVAGETQYF.

This clonotype was recorded only once. The chain recombines TRBV7-6 with TRBJ2-7; D is perhaps TRBD2 (6 bases). CDR3 length: 14 amino acids. The V gene lost 5 bases and the J gene lost 5 bases, with 16 bases spanning the gap. Per germline, CDR1 SGHVS and CDR2 FNYEAQ. As DNA, the CDR3 is TGTGCCAGCAGCCCCGGGCCGGGCGGGAACGAGCAGTACTTC. It is translated as CASSPGPGGNEQYF.

This chain uses TRBV20-1 with TRBJ1-1, with D maybe TRBD1 (5 bases). Germline CDR1 reads DFQATT; CDR2 reads SNEGSKA (reference sequence). The V end lost 3 bases, the J end lost 0 bases, and 14 bases lay between the germline ends. There are 15 residues in the CDR3. The CDR3 here is CSARWGESVNTEAFF. CDR3 bases: TGCAGTGCTAGGTGGGGGGAGAGTGTGAACACTGAAGCTTTCTTT.

This clonotype was seen a single time. This chain joins TRBV24-1 and TRBJ2-1, with TRBD1 matching 8 bases. The trim removed 2 bases at V and 5 bases at J, leaving 10 bases unmatched. Per germline, CDR1 KGHDR and CDR2 SFDVKD. The CDR3 length is 17 residues. The CDR3 here is CATSDSFGGTGHNEQFF. As DNA, the CDR3 is TGTGCCACCAGTGATTCTTTTGGGGGGACAGGTCACAATGAGCAGTTCTTC.

The V call is TRBV12-3 or TRBV12-4, the J call TRBJ2-7; D may correspond to TRBD1 or TRBD2 (5 bases each). V lost 6 bases and J 9 bases, leaving 15 bases between the germline ends. The CDR3 loop spans 12 amino acids. The CDR3 region has the DNA TGTGCCAGCAGCGGGACCGCCCTCGGGCAGTACTTC. Protein: CASSGTALGQYF.

This chain joins TRBV12-3 or TRBV12-4 and TRBJ1-1; D not resolved. Between the trimmed V and J ends, which lost 9 bases and 7 bases, there was a span of 18 bases. CDR3 length equals 13 residues. The CDR3 loop is CASPRPPSFEAFF. In nucleotides, the CDR3 is TGTGCCAGTCCCCGGCCGCCCAGTTTTGAAGCTTTCTTT.

The chain has TRBV5-1 and TRBJ2-5; TRBD2 aligns across 8 bases. The CDR3 loop spans 13 amino acids. V was pared by 4 bases and J by 5 bases, with 4 bases of the junction left unmatched. CDR1 and CDR2 from the germline V gene are SGHRS and YFSETQ. The CDR3 DNA reads TGCGCCAGCAGCGGGACTAGTGCGGAGACCCAGTACTTC. Translated: CASSGTSAETQYF.

The chain has TRBV6-2 or TRBV6-3 and TRBJ1-1; no clear D. Trimming pared 0 bases from V and 1 base from J, leaving 15 bases between. The germline V gene encodes CDR1 MNHEY and CDR2 SVGEGT. This CDR3 spans 17 amino acids. CDR3 in DNA: TGTGCCAGCAGTTACTCGGTAGGAGAGGGCCAGAACACTGAAGCTTTCTTT. Its protein is CASSYSVGEGQNTEAFF.

V and J are TRBV4-1 and TRBJ2-1; 12 positions agree with TRBD1. With V trimmed by 4 bases and J by 4 bases, 5 bases remained unmatched. In germline, CDR1 is MGHRA, CDR2 YSYEKL. This CDR3 comprises 16 residues. This chain's CDR3 is CASSLGQGAGYNEQFF. The DNA of the CDR3 is TGCGCCAGCAGCCTGGGACAGGGGGCCGGTTACAATGAGCAGTTCTTC.

This clonotype occurred a few times. V and J are TRBV12-3 or TRBV12-4 and TRBJ1-1; no firm D call. V lost 6 bases, J lost 4 bases, and 6 bases lay in between. CDR3 length equals 11 residues. CDR3 nucleotides: TGTGCCAGCAGGACAAGCACTGAAGCTTTCTTT. This gives the protein CASRTSTEAFF.

The rearrangement joins TRBV27 to TRBJ1-5, with 8 bases identical to TRBD1. The CDR3 is made up of 15 amino acids. V lost 5 bases and J lost 4; bases outside the gene matches: 7. In germline, CDR1 is MNHEY, CDR2 SMNVEV (reference sequence). The CDR3 DNA is TGTGCCAGCAGTCCCCTCGGACAGGGAAATCAGCCCCAGCATTTT. Protein product: CASSPLGQGNQPQHF.